Described below is a single T cell receptor (beta chain) sequence and its context. Antigen unknown. This sample was taken from a study of T cells after posttransplantation cyclophosphamide. Assay used: immunoSEQ multiplex PCR; TCRdb lists only in-frame clones, some missing. The repertoire holds about 7,000 clones, with 92% as singletons. The CDR3 length is 14 residues. Trimming removed 0 bases from V and 7 bases from J, with 12 bases in between. CDR1 is MNHEY, CDR2 SVGAGI, per germline. Whole-study findings and limits: TRB clonality was highly associated with recipient CMV seropositivity and reactivation. Later post-transplant blood repertoires were often dominated by donor CD8+ memory clones.

Treatment was busulfan-fludarabine conditioning, a marrow graft, and cyclophosphamide on days +3 and +4. The sample consisted of PBMCs, taken approximately 45 months after allogeneic stem cell transplant with posttransplant cyclophosphamide. This TCR was recovered from a female patient aged 50-59 years who received an allogeneic stem cell transplant from a related donor, was CMV-positive, and had no GVHD. Some T cells may originate from the graft donor. The chain combines TRBV6-5 with TRBJ1-1; perhaps TRBD1 as D (5 bases). Here the CDR3 DNA reads TGTGCCAGCAGTTACTCGACCCTAGGGGTTGAAGCTTTCTTT. This encodes CASSYSTLGVEAFF.